One sample yielded the 8 T cell receptor beta chains listed below, sequenced in a study of post-analysis software for immune sequencing data. Included in the TCR beta cDNA libraries were unique molecular identifiers. TCRdb re-derived calls from the PCR reads in MiXCR, one entry per CDR3 protein. The sample includes roughly 410,000 distinct CDR3 sequences, less than 40% of them seen just once. Findings and limits, study-wide: Controls showed lower frequencies than patients for 5 or 6 TRBV segments, and TRBV5-6, TRBV5-1 and TRBV20-1 were among these.

Their antigen targets remain unknown. Sequenced: blood. These receptors were taken from a girl between 10 and 17 years old with multiple sclerosis.

This chain uses TRBV4-3 with TRBJ2-3, with D tentatively TRBD1 (6 bases). Germline CDR1 reads LGHNA; CDR2 reads YSLEER. The CDR3 sequence is 15 residues long. The V end was cut by 0 bases, the J end by 0 bases, with 7 bases between. The CDR3, as DNA: TGCGCCAGCAGCCAAGAGGGGGCCAGCACAGATACGCAGTATTTT. The encoded protein is CASSQEGASTDTQYF.

The chain couples TRBV21-1 to TRBJ2-2; the D call in the table, TRBD1, was not verified against the DNA. TRBV21-1 is deemed a pseudogene. This CDR3 has 15 amino acids. The DNA of the CDR3 is TGTGCCAGCAGCAACCGGGACAGGGGAACCGGGGAGCTGTTTTTT. Translating gives CASSNRDRGTGELFF.

V is TRBV7-2 and J is TRBJ1-1; unclear D gene. Trimming removed 11 bases at V and 2 bases at J, with 21 bases between. In germline, CDR1 is SGHTA, CDR2 FQGNSA. The CDR3 runs 15 residues. CDR3 sequence (DNA): TGTGCCGGCACCCCAAGCTGGGCTGTCAACACTGAAGCTTTCTTT. Translated, it gives CAGTPSWAVNTEAFF.

J is TRBJ1-4 and V is TRBV20-1, with D maybe TRBD1 (6 bases). The length of the CDR3 is 14 residues. Germline V gene data show CDR1 as DFQATT and CDR2 as SNEGSKA (reference sequence). V was pared by 4 bases and J by 7 bases, with 16 bases between. The CDR3 loop is CSATDSGRAEKLFF. As DNA, the CDR3 is TGCAGTGCTACGGACAGTGGGCGAGCTGAAAAACTGTTTTTT.

This clonotype came up many times. V usage is TRBV4-3 and J usage is TRBJ1-5, with a weak D call TRBD1 (5 bases). Per the germline V gene, CDR1 is LGHNA and CDR2 is YSLEER. This CDR3 is built from 15 residues. V lost 2 bases and J lost 12, with 20 bases in between. The CDR3 DNA is TGCGCCAGCAGCCAACTCTTGGAGACAGCCTCCGACCAGCATTTT. Encoded protein: CASSQLLETASDQHF.

About this clonotype itself: Because the CDR3 is missing its conserved closing phenylalanine or tryptophan, this is likely a read error. The chain couples TRBV7-9 to TRBJ1-2; 8 bases line up with TRBD1. V was clipped by 3 bases and J by 4 bases; unmatched bases: 4. The CDR3 is 14 amino acids. CDR1 and CDR2 (germline): SEHNR, FQNEAQ (reference sequence). CDR3 in DNA: TGTGCCAGCAGCTTCGGACAGGGATCCTATGGCTACACCTGC. Protein sequence: CASSFGQGSYGYTC.

This chain connects TRBV7-9 to TRBJ2-7; the D call may be TRBD1 or TRBD2 (5 bases each). Germline values: CDR1 SEHNR, CDR2 FQNEAQ (reference sequence). Deletions cut 3 bases from V and 6 bases from J, with 15 bases between. The CDR3 consists of 14 residues. The CDR3 bases are TGTGCCAGCAGCTTCGCCGGGACGGGTGGCGAGCAGTACTTC. Translated: CASSFAGTGGEQYF.

V usage is TRBV12-3 or TRBV12-4 and J usage is TRBJ2-7; TRBD2 is a possible D gene (7 bases). The CDR3 length is 14 residues. V lost 8 bases and J 5 bases, leaving 19 bases between the germline ends. The CDR3 reads CASGVGGPRDEQYF. CDR3 coding DNA: TGTGCCAGCGGGGTGGGGGGGCCTAGGGACGAGCAGTACTTC.